The entry that follows covers one TCR beta chain sequence. Antigen specificity is unknown. A 1 in 200,000 to 1 in 1 million T cell depth was the sequencing target. The repertoire was sequenced with immunoSEQ multiplex PCR; TCRdb's copy has only in-frame clones and lacks some. The sample holds 130,000 or so clones, approximately 77% seen once. About 2.2 micrograms of genomic DNA, which was extracted from cryopreserved PBMCs, served as the material used for the TCR beta libraries. The data stem from a study of cytotoxic CD8 clonotypes in ibrutinib-treated CLL. General observations from the study: Exceeding age-matched healthy donors, baseline clonality also tracked the counts of circulating CD8+ T cells. Public clonotypes occurred uncommonly; on treatment, they contracted or remained stable.

Specimen: PBMCs, collected after 12 months of ibrutinib treatment. This clonotype was obtained from a human donor with chronic lymphocytic leukemia.

The chain's CDR3 is CASREGVEQYF. In nucleotides, the CDR3 is TGCGCCAGCCGGGAAGGGGTCGAGCAGTACTTC. The chain employs TRBV5-1 and TRBJ2-7; D tentatively fits TRBD1 or TRBD2 (5 bases each). V was clipped by 7 bases and J by 6 bases, with 11 bases between them. The CDR3 contains 11 residues. CDR1 is SGHRS, CDR2 YFSETQ, per germline.